Presented here are 21 T cell receptor beta chains from one specimen sequenced in a study of T-cell reconstitution after alpha-beta-depleted transplantation in children. Unique molecular identifiers were incorporated during preparation of the TCRbeta library. Each CDR3 protein gets one entry after TCRdb re-called the PCR reads with MiXCR. The data contain fewer than 750,000 distinct CDR3 sequences, roughly 30% of them seen just once; the ten biggest clones take up just over 35%. The sample was PBMCs, taken before TCRalphabeta/CD19-depleted stem cell transplant. The receptor source for this set is a boy in the first two years of life with Wiskott-Aldrich syndrome, due to receive a stem cell transplant.

The chain combines TRBV5-1 with TRBJ2-7; 14 bases align to TRBD2. CDR1 is SGHRS, CDR2 YFSETQ, per germline. The CDR3 contains 17 residues. The trim removed 4 bases at V and 3 bases at J, leaving 9 bases unmatched. In nucleotides, the CDR3 is TGCGCCAGCAGCAGGGAGGGACTAGCGGGAGTGGGCTACGAGCAGTACTTC. This codes for CASSREGLAGVGYEQYF.

The chain links TRBV7-8 to TRBJ2-5, with 10 bases fitting TRBD1. The CDR3 loop spans 19 amino acids. V was pared by 3 bases and J by 4 bases, with 17 bases of the junction left unmatched. The germline CDR1 and CDR2 sequences are SGHVS and FQNEAQ. The chain's CDR3 is CASSLVPGTGAFLGETQYF. The CDR3 DNA reads as TGTGCCAGCAGCTTGGTCCCCGGGACAGGGGCCTTCCTCGGAGAGACCCAGTACTTC.

The rearrangement uses TRBV4-1 and TRBJ2-1; D is possibly TRBD1 or TRBD2 (6 bases each). This CDR3 contains 16 residues. V was shortened by 3 bases and J by 0 bases, with 12 bases between the two germline ends. CDR1 MGHRA and CDR2 YSYEKL come from the germline V gene. CDR3 protein: CASSHGGSISYNEQFF. The CDR3 bases are TGCGCCAGCAGCCACGGGGGCAGCATCTCCTACAATGAGCAGTTCTTC.

This chain links TRBV7-2 with TRBJ2-1, with D possibly TRBD1 on 6 matching bases. V lost 2 bases to trimming and J lost 0 bases, with 8 bases between them. There are 15 residues in the CDR3. Per germline, CDR1 SGHTA and CDR2 FQGNSA. The CDR3 nucleotides are TGTGCCAGCAGCTTACAGGGGCTCTCCTACAATGAGCAGTTCTTC. It is translated as CASSLQGLSYNEQFF.

The gene calls are TRBV20-1 and TRBJ1-1, with TRBD1 identical over 7 bases. J lost 4 bases, V lost 6 bases, and 8 bases had no gene match. There are 13 residues in the CDR3. Germline V CDR1 and CDR2: DFQATT, SNEGSKA (reference sequence). The CDR3 reads CSARTGAITEAFF. The CDR3 DNA is TGCAGTGCCAGAACAGGGGCGATCACTGAAGCTTTCTTT.

The V call is TRBV5-6, the J call TRBJ2-7, with 8 bases identical to TRBD1. Trimming removed 4 bases from V and 3 bases from J; junction bases left unmatched: 0. The CDR3 runs 12 residues. From germline, CDR1 is SGHDT and CDR2 YYEEEE. This CDR3 reads CASSTGGYEQYF. DNA of the CDR3: TGTGCCAGCAGCACAGGGGGCTACGAGCAGTACTTC.

This clonotype occurred a few times. CDR3 sequence reads: CSARSGTSGRADTQYF. The CDR3 DNA is TGCAGTGCTAGATCGGGGACTAGCGGGAGGGCCGATACGCAGTATTTT. The chain combines TRBV20-1 with TRBJ2-3; 16 bases are shared with TRBD2. CDR1 DFQATT and CDR2 SNEGSKA come from the germline V gene (reference sequence). The ends lost 2 bases at V and 6 bases at J; junction bases unmatched: 5. The CDR3 has 16 residues.

This clonotype was seen at least ten times. The chain recombines TRBV5-1 with TRBJ1-2; D might be TRBD1 (5 bases). The ends were cut back, 0 bases at V and 2 bases at J, with 11 bases in the middle. The CDR3 covers 15 residues. Germline CDR1 SGHRS, CDR2 YFSETQ. CDR3 sequence (DNA): TGCGCCAGCAGCTTGGAGCAGGGAGGCAACTATGGCTACACCTTC. Translated, it gives CASSLEQGGNYGYTF.

This clonotype appeared a few times. The chain recombines TRBV9 with TRBJ2-7, with D possibly TRBD2 on 7 matching bases. The germline V and J ends were trimmed by 0 bases and 0 bases, with 13 bases remaining between them. Germline V lookup: CDR1 SGDLS, CDR2 YYNGEE. The CDR3 has 16 residues. The CDR3 sequence is CASSVGGGLSSYEQYF. The CDR3 DNA reads as TGTGCCAGCAGCGTAGGGGGGGGGCTCTCCTCCTACGAGCAGTACTTC. The variable domain in full, with the rest retrieved from reference TRBV9 and TRBJ2-7, is DSGVTQTPKHLITATGQRVTLRCSPRSGDLSVYWYQQSLDQGLQFLIQYYNGEERAKGNILERFSAQQFPDLHSELNLSSLELGDSALYFCASSVGGGLSSYEQYFGPGTRLTVT.

This clonotype was counted between two and nine times. The chain has TRBV5-6 and TRBJ2-7; 8 bases fit TRBD1. The CDR3 extends over 13 amino acids. The trim removed 2 bases at V and 3 bases at J, leaving 1 base unmatched. The germline CDR1 and CDR2 sequences are SGHDT and YYEEEE. The CDR3 DNA is TGTGCCAGCAGCTTCGACAGGGGCTACGAGCAGTACTTC. Its protein product is CASSFDRGYEQYF.

The chain has TRBV20-1 and TRBJ2-2, with TRBD2 matching 8 bases. V dropped 0 bases and J dropped 0; count of bases not matched to a gene: 9. Germline V CDR1 and CDR2: DFQATT, SNEGSKA (reference sequence). The length of the CDR3 is 18 residues. The CDR3 sequence: CSARDPASGSSNTGELFF. In DNA form, the CDR3 reads TGCAGTGCTAGAGATCCGGCAAGCGGGAGCTCGAACACCGGGGAGCTGTTTTTT.

A few counts support this clonotype. The chain employs TRBV5-4 and TRBJ2-7, with 11 bases that match TRBD1. This CDR3 is 14 amino acids long. Germline lookup yields CDR1 SGHNT and CDR2 YYREEE (reference sequence). The trim removed 6 bases at V and 7 bases at J, leaving 9 bases unmatched. The CDR3 loop reads CASNGGQGAKEQYF. CDR3 DNA sequence: TGTGCCAGCAATGGCGGACAGGGGGCAAAGGAGCAGTACTTC.

This chain joins TRBV12-3 or TRBV12-4 and TRBJ1-5, with 10 bases identical to TRBD1. This CDR3 region has 15 residues. Losses at the gene ends were 5 bases for V and 0 bases for J; bases not matched to a gene: 1. The CDR3 reads CASSGTGDSNQPQHF. In DNA, the CDR3 is TGTGCCAGCAGTGGGACAGGGGATAGCAATCAGCCCCAGCATTTT.

This clonotype turned up a few times. V usage is TRBV5-1 and J usage is TRBJ1-6; TRBD1 matches at 8 bases. The CDR3 is 14 residues long. Germline values: CDR1 SGHRS, CDR2 YFSETQ. V dropped 3 bases and J dropped 10; count of bases not matched to a gene: 6. This CDR3 is CASSSQGARSPLHF. CDR3 in DNA: TGCGCCAGCAGCTCCCAGGGGGCGAGATCACCCCTCCACTTT.

The rearrangement uses TRBV24-1 and TRBJ2-7; D call uncertain. The CDR3 spans 13 residues. Trimming removed 2 bases at V and 3 bases at J, with 7 bases between. CDR1 and CDR2 from the germline V gene are KGHDR and SFDVKD. The CDR3 protein is CATSDSRFYEQYF. The CDR3 DNA reads TGTGCCACCAGTGATTCAAGATTCTACGAGCAGTACTTC.

The chain has TRBV12-3 or TRBV12-4 and TRBJ1-5; 9 bases align to TRBD1. V lost 2 bases and J lost 7; bases outside the gene matches: 6. The CDR3 totals 15 residues. The CDR3 DNA reads TGTGCCAGCAGTTTATCCGGACAGGGGAGGCAGCCCCAGCATTTT. Protein: CASSLSGQGRQPQHF.

The sample holds many counts of this clonotype. This chain joins TRBV7-8 and TRBJ1-2; no firm D call. The CDR3 consists of 13 residues. Germline V gives CDR1 SGHVS, CDR2 FQNEAQ. Trimming took 2 bases from V and 2 from J, leaving 6 bases between them. The CDR3 loop is CASSLNKNYGYTF. As DNA, the CDR3 is TGTGCCAGCAGCTTAAACAAAAACTATGGCTACACCTTC.

This clonotype was seen only a few times. J is TRBJ2-7 and V is TRBV12-3 or TRBV12-4, with 10 bases aligning to TRBD1. This CDR3 has 15 residues. V lost 6 bases and J lost 1; bases outside the gene matches: 6. Here the CDR3 DNA reads TGTGCCAGCAGAAGACAGGGGGCGGAATCCTACGAGCAGTACTTC. As protein: CASRRQGAESYEQYF.

The chain combines TRBV20-1 with TRBJ1-1; TRBD1 is a possible D gene (5 bases). Germline assignment: CDR1 DFQATT and CDR2 SNEGSKA (reference sequence). This CDR3 has 15 amino acids. The germline V and J ends were trimmed by 3 bases and 6 bases, with 20 bases remaining between them. The chain's CDR3 is CSASTAAGRWPEAFF. CDR3 sequence (DNA): TGCAGTGCTAGCACGGCGGCAGGGCGGTGGCCTGAAGCTTTCTTT.

This clonotype was seen a few times. The chain links TRBV6-2 or TRBV6-3 to TRBJ2-7, with 11 bases fitting TRBD2. This CDR3 is built from 12 residues. Germline values: CDR1 MNHEY, CDR2 SVGEGT. Trimming at V came to 5 bases and at J to 12 bases, leaving 6 bases not matched to a gene. This CDR3 is CASSTTSGSPYF. In DNA form, the CDR3 reads TGTGCCAGCAGTACTACTAGCGGGAGTCCGTACTTC.

As DNA, the CDR3 is TGCGCCAGCAGCCCCCTGAGGGATCGCACAGATACGCAGTATTTT. Protein product: CASSPLRDRTDTQYF. The chain is built from TRBV5-1 and TRBJ2-3; the D gene is possibly TRBD2 (5 bases). This CDR3 is built from 15 residues. The V gene lost 4 bases and the J gene lost 1 base, with 13 bases spanning the gap. Germline-derived CDR1 and CDR2 are SGHRS and YFSETQ.